This TCR beta chain was observed in a study of OX40 agonist ivuxolimab in advanced cancers. Looking at the study overall: Ivuxolimab, an antibody that agonizes OX40 (CD134), was administered to the patients.

CDR3 size: 14 residues. V was trimmed by 6 bases and J by 5 bases, leaving 18 bases between them. Germline CDR1 reads SGHKS; CDR2 reads YYEKEE (reference sequence). Clones were sequenced by immunoSEQ multiplex PCR, and TCRdb holds only the in-frame ones, with some missing. Here the sample spans around 40,000 clones, 80% being singletons. The chain has TRBV5-5 and TRBJ2-7; D may be TRBD2 (5 bases). Specimen: CD4+ or CD8+ T cells sorted from blood, collected in a trial of the OX40 agonist ivuxolimab. The TCR was taken from an adult with an advanced solid tumor such as melanoma, head and neck, liver or kidney cancer. The chain's CDR3 is CASTSRLRGHEQYF. The DNA of the CDR3 is TGTGCCAGCACCTCCCGTCTACGGGGTCACGAGCAGTACTTC.